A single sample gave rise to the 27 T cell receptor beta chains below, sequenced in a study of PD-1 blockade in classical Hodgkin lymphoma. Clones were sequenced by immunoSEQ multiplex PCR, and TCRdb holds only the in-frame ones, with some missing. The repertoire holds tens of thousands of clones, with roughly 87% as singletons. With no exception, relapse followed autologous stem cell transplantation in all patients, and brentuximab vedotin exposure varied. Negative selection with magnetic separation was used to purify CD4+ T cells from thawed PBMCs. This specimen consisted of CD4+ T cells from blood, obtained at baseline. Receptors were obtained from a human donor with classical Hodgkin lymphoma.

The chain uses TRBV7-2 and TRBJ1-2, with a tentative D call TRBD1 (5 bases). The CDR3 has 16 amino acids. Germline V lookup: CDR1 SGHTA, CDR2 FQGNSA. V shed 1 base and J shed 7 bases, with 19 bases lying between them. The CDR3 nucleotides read TGTGCCAGCAGCTTAGACGGGGCAGGGAGGTCAGGTGGCTACACCTTC. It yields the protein CASSLDGAGRSGGYTF. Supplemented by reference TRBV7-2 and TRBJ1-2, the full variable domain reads GAGVSQSPSNKVTEKGKDVELRCDPISGHTALYWYRQSLGQGLEFLIYFQGNSAPDKSGLPSDRFSAERTGGSVSTLTIQRTQQEDSAVYLCASSLDGAGRSGGYTFGSGTRLTVV.

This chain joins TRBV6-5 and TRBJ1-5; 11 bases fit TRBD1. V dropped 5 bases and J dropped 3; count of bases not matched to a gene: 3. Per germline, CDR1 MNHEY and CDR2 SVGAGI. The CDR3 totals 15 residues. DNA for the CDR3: TGTGCCAGCAGTCGGGACAGGGGGAACAATCAGCCCCAGCATTTT. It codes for CASSRDRGNNQPQHF.

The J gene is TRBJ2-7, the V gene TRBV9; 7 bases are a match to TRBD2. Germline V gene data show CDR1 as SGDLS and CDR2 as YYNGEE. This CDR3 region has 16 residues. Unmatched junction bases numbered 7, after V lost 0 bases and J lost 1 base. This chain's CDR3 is CASSVAASGTSYEQYF. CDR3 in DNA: TGTGCCAGCAGCGTAGCCGCTAGCGGAACGTCCTACGAGCAGTACTTC.

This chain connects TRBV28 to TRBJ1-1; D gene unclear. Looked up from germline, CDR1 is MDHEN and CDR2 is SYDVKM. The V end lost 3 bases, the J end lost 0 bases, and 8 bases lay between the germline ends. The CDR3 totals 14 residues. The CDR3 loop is CASSLARLNTEAFF. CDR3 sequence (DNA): TGTGCCAGCAGTTTGGCAAGACTGAACACTGAAGCTTTCTTT.

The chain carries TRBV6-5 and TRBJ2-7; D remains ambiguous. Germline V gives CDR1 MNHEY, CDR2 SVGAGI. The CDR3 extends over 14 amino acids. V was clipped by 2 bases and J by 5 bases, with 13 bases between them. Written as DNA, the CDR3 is TGTGCCAGCAGTTACGGGCAAAGAGTCAACGAGCAGTACTTC. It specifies CASSYGQRVNEQYF.

The CDR3 coding sequence is TGTGCCAGCAGTTCGCCGGGACAGGGCAAAAACATTCAGTACTTC. Protein sequence: CASSSPGQGKNIQYF. The genes are TRBV6-5 and TRBJ2-4, with 9 bases lining up with TRBD1. Losses at the gene ends were 4 bases for V and 3 bases for J; bases not matched to a gene: 4. CDR1 and CDR2 from the germline V gene are MNHEY and SVGAGI. The length of the CDR3 is 15 residues.

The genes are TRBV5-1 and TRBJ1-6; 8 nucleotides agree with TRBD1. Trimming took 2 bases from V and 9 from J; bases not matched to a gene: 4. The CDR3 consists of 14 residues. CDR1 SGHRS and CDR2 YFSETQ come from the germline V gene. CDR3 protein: CASSFGQGGSPLHF. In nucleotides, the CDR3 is TGCGCCAGCAGCTTCGGACAGGGCGGTTCACCCCTCCACTTT.

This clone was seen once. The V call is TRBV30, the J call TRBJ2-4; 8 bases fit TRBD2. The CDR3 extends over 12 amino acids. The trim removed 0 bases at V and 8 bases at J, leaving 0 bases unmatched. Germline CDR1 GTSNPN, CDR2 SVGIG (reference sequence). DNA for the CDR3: TGTGCCTGGAGTGTCGGGGGGGACATTCAGTACTTC. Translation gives CAWSVGGDIQYF.

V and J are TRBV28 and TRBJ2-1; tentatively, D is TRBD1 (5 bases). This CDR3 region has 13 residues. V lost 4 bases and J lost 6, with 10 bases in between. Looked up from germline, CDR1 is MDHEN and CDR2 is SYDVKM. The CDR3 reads CASSWGGTNEQFF. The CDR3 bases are TGTGCCAGCAGTTGGGGCGGTACCAATGAGCAGTTCTTC.

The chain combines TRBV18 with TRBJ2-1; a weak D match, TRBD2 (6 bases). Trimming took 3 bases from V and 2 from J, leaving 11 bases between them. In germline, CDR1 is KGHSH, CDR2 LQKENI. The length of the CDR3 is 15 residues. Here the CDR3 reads CASSPGLNAYNEQFF. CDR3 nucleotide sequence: TGTGCCAGCTCACCCGGACTAAACGCCTACAATGAGCAGTTCTTC.

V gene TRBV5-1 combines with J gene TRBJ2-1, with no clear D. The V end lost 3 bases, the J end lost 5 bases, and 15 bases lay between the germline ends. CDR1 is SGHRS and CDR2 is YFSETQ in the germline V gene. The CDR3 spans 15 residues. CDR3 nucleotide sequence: TGCGCCAGCAGCTCTTGGCCTGGGGAACACAATGAGCAGTTCTTC. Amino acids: CASSSWPGEHNEQFF.

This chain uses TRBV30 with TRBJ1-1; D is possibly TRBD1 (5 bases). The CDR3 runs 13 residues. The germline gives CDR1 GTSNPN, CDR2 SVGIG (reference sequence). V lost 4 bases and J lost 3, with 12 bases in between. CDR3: CAWKAGSYTEAFF. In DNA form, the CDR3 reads TGTGCCTGGAAGGCAGGGTCTTACACTGAAGCTTTCTTT.

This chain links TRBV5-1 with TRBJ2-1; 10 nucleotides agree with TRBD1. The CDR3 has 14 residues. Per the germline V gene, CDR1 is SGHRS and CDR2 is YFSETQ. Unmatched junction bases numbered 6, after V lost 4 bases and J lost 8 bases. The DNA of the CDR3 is TGCGCCAGCAGCCGGGACAGGGGTGAAGATGAGCAGTTCTTC. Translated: CASSRDRGEDEQFF.

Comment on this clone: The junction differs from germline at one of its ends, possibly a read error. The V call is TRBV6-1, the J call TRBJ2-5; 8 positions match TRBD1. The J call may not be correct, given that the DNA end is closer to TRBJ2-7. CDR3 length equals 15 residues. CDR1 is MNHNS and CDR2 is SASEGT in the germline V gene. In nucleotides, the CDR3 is TGTGCCATCAGTGACGGGGACAGGAGCTCCTACGAGCAGTACTTC. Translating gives CAISDGDRSSYEQYF.

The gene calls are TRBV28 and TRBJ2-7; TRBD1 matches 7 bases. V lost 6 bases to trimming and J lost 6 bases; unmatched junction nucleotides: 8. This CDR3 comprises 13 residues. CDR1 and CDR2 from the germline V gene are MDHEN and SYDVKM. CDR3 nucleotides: TGTGCCAGCAGGCTACAGGGGATAAGCGAGCAGTACTTC. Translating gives CASRLQGISEQYF.

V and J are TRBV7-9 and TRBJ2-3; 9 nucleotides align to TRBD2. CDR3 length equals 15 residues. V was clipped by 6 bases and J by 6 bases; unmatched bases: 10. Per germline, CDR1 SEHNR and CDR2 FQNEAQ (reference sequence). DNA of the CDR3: TGTGCCAGCAGACATCTAGCGGGAAACGGTGATACGCAGTATTTT. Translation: CASRHLAGNGDTQYF.

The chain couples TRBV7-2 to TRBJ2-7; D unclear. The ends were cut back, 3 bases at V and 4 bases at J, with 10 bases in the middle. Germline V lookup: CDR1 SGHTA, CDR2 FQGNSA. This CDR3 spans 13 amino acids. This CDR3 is CASSLQTRYEQYF. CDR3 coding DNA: TGTGCCAGCAGCTTGCAGACGAGGTACGAGCAGTACTTC.

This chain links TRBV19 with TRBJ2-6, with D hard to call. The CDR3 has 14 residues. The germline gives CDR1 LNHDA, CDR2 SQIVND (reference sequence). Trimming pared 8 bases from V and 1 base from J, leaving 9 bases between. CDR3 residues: CASGDQSGANVLTF. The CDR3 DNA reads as TGTGCCAGTGGGGATCAGTCTGGGGCCAACGTCCTGACTTTC. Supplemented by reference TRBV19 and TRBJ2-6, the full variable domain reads DGGITQSPKYLFRKEGQNVTLSCEQNLNHDAMYWYRQDPGQGLRLIYYSQIVNDFQKGDIAEGYSVSREKKESFPLTVTSAQKNPTAFYLCASGDQSGANVLTFGAGSRLTVL.

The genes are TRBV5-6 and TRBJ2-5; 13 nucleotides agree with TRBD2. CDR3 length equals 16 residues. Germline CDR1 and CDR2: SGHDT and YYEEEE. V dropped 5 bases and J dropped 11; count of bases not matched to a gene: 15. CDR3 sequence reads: CASRRFRTSGSLKQYF. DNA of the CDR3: TGTGCCAGCAGGCGCTTTCGGACTAGCGGGAGTCTGAAGCAGTACTTC. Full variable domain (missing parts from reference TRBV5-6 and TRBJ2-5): DAGVTQSPTHLIKTRGQQVTLRCSPKSGHDTVSWYQQALGQGPQFIFQYYEEEERQRGNFPDRFSGHQFPNYSSELNVNALLLGDSALYLCASRRFRTSGSLKQYFGPGTRLLVL.

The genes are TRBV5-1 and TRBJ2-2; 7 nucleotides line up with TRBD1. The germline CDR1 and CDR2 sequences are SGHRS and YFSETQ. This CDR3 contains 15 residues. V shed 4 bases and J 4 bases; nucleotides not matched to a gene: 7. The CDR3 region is CASSNTGVTTGELFF. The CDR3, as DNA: TGCGCCAGCAGCAACACAGGGGTGACCACCGGGGAGCTGTTTTTT.

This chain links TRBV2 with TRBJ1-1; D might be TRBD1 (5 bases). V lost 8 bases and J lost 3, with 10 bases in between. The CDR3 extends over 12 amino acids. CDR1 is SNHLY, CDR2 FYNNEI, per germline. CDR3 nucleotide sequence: TGTGCCAGCCAAAAGGGGCACACTGAAGCTTTCTTT. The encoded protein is CASQKGHTEAFF.

CDR3 loop: CSVEGGSQGYTF. The CDR3 region has the DNA TGCAGCGTTGAGGGGGGGTCCCAGGGCTACACCTTC. The chain combines TRBV29-1 with TRBJ1-2; D is perhaps TRBD1 (5 bases). Germline V CDR1 and CDR2: SQVTM, ANQGSEA. There are 12 residues in the CDR3. Trimming stripped 3 bases from V and 8 bases from J, with 13 bases between.

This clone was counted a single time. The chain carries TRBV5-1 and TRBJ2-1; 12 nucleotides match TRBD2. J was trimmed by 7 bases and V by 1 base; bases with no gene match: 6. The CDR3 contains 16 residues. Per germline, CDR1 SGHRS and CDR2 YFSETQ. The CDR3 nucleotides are TGCGCCAGCAGCTTGAGGACTAGCGGGACTTTTAATGAGCAGTTCTTC. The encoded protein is CASSLRTSGTFNEQFF. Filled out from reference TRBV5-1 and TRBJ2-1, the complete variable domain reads KAGVTQTPRYLIKTRGQQVTLSCSPISGHRSVSWYQQTPGQGLQFLFEYFSETQRNKGNFPGRFSGRQFSNSRSEMNVSTLELGDSALYLCASSLRTSGTFNEQFFGPGTRLTVL.

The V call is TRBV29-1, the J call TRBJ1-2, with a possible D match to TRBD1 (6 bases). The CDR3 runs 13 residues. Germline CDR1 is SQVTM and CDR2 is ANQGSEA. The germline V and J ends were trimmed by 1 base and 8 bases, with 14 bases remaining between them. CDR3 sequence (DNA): TGCAGCGTTGAAGGGACAGAAAGGGGCGGCTACACCTTC. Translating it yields CSVEGTERGGYTF.

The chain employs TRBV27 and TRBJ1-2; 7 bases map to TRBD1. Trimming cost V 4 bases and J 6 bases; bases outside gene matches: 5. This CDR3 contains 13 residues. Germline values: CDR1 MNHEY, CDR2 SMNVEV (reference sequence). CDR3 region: CASSSTGLNGYTF. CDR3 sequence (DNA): TGTGCCAGCAGTTCGACAGGGCTCAATGGCTACACCTTC.

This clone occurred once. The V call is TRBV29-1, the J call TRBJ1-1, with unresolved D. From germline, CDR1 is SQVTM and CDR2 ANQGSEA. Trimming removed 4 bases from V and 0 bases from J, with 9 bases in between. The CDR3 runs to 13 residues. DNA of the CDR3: TGCAGCGTTGTTAGGCCCATGAACACTGAAGCTTTCTTT. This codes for CSVVRPMNTEAFF. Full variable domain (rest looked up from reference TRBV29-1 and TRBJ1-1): SAVISQKPSRDICQRGTSLTIQCQVDSQVTMMFWYRQQPGQSLTLIATANQGSEATYESGFVIDKFPISRPNLTFSTLTVSNMSPEDSSIYLCSVVRPMNTEAFFGQGTRLTVV.

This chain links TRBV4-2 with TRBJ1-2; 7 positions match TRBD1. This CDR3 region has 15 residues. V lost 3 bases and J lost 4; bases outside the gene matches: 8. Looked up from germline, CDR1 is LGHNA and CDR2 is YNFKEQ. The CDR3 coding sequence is TGTGCCAGCAGCCAGCCAGACAGGGTCGCCTATGGCTACACCTTC. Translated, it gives CASSQPDRVAYGYTF.